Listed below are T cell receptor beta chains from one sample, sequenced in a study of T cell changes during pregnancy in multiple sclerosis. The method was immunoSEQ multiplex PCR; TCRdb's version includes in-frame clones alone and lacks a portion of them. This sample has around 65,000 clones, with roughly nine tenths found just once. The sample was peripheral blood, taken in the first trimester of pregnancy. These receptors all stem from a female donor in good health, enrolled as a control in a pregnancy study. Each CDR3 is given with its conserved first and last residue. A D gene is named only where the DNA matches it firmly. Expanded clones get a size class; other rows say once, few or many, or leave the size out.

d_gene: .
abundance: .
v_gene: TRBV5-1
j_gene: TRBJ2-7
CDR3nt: TGCGCCAGCAGGGCCCTACCAGGGCAATACGAGCAGTACTTC
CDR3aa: CASRALPGQYEQYF

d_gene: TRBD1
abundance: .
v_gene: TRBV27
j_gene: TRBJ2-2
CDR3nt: TGTGCCAGCAGGATTGGACAGGGGAAGAACACCGGGGAGCTGTTTTTT
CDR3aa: CASRIGQGKNTGELFF

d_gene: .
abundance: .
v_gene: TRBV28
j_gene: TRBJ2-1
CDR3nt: TGTGCCAGCAGTTTCAGTATTGAATACAATGAGCAGTTCTTC
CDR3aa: CASSFSIEYNEQFF

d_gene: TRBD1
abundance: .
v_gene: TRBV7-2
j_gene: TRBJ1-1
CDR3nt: TGTGCCAGCAGCTTACAGGGGGCTCGGAACACTGAAGCTTTCTTT
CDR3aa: CASSLQGARNTEAFF

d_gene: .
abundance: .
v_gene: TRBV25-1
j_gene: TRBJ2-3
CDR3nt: TGTGCCAGCAGTGAAGCCAGGGCCACAGATACGCAGTATTTT
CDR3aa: CASSEARATDTQYF

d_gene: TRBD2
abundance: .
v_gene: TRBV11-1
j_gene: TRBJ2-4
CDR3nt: TGTGCCAGCAGCTTAGCTAGCGGGGGAAACATTCAGTACTTC
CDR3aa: CASSLASGGNIQYF

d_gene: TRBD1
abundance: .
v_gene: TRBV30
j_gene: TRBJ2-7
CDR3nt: TGTGCCTGGAGTACCGACAGGGGCAACAAGCAGTACTTC
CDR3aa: CAWSTDRGNKQYF

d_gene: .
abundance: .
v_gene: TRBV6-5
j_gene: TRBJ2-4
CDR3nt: TGTGCCAGCAGTTACGCCGGGCCCGGGGACATTCAGTACTTC
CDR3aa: CASSYAGPGDIQYF

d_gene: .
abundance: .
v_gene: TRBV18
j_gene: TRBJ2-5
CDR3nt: TGTGCCAGCTCTCTTGACCAGGAATCAACCCAGTACTTC
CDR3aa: CASSLDQESTQYF

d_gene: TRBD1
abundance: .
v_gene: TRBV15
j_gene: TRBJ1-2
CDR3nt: TGTGCCACCAGCAGAGATCTGGAGGGGGCAGGCGGCTACACCTTC
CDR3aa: CATSRDLEGAGGYTF

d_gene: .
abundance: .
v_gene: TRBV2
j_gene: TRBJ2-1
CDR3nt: TGTGCCAGCAGTGTTGGGGGGTTCCTCTCCTACAATGAGCAGTTCTTC
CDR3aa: CASSVGGFLSYNEQFF

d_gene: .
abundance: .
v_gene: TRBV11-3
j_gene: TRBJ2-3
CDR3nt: TGTGCCAGCAGCTTAGATTGGAGGGTAGGCACAGATACGCAGTATTTT
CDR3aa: CASSLDWRVGTDTQYF

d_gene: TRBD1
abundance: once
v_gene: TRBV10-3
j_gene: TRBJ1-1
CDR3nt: TGTGCCATCAGAAGGGACAGGGGGAACACTGAAGCTTTCTTT
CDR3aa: CAIRRDRGNTEAFF